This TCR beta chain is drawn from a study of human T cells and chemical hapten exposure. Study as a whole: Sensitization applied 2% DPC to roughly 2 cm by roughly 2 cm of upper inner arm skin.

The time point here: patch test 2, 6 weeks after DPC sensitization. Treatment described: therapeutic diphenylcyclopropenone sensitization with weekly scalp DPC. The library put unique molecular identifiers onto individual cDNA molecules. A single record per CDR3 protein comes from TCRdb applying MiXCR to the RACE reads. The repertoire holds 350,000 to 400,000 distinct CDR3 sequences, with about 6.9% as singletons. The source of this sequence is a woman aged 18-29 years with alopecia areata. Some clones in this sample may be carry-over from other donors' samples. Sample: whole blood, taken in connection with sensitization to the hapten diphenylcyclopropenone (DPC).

CDR3 region: CASSLQGTLNTEAFF. CDR3 coding DNA: TGTGCCAGCAGCTTACAGGGGACTTTGAACACTGAAGCTTTCTTT. J is TRBJ1-1 and V is TRBV7-9, with a tentative D call TRBD1 (6 bases). The germline CDR1 and CDR2 sequences are SEHNR and FQNEAQ (reference sequence). Trimming removed 2 bases from V and 0 bases from J, with 10 bases in between. The CDR3 is made up of 15 amino acids.